Shown below are 20 T cell receptor beta chains from a single sample sequenced in a study of cytomegalovirus exposure and HLA in healthy donors. Only in-frame clones appear in the TCRdb table, and some are missing; sequencing was by immunoSEQ multiplex PCR. The table has about 240,000 clones, 75% to 90% seen once. The sequenced sample was PBMCs. These receptors were taken from a woman aged 25 to 45 in good health and CMV-seropositive.

V and J are TRBV6-1 and TRBJ1-2; no definite D call. This CDR3 has 12 amino acids. Trimming removed 6 bases at V and 0 bases at J, with 5 bases between. Germline V gives CDR1 MNHNS, CDR2 SASEGT. DNA of the CDR3: TGTGCCAGCAGCGGGACTAACTATGGCTACACCTTC. Translation gives CASSGTNYGYTF.

This clone has only a few counts. DNA of the CDR3: TGTGCCATCAGTGACCTTAGACAGGGCTACTCTGGAAACACCATATATTTT. Translating it yields CAISDLRQGYSGNTIYF. The V gene is TRBV10-3, the J gene TRBJ1-3, with 7 bases that match TRBD1. Unmatched junction bases numbered 8, after V lost 3 bases and J lost 0 bases. Looked up from germline, CDR1 is ENHRY and CDR2 is SYGVKD. CDR3 length: 17 residues.

The V and J genes are TRBV5-1 and TRBJ2-7; TRBD2 is a possible D gene (5 bases). This CDR3 is 14 amino acids long. From germline, CDR1 is SGHRS and CDR2 YFSETQ. V lost 0 bases, J lost 7 bases, and 14 bases lay in between. The CDR3, as DNA: TGCGCCAGCAGCTTGGGTTGGGGAGAGGGTGAGCAGTACTTC. Protein product: CASSLGWGEGEQYF.

J is TRBJ1-2 and V is TRBV4-1; D not certain. V dropped 2 bases and J dropped 0 bases, with 4 bases sitting between them. Germline-derived CDR1 and CDR2 are MGHRA and YSYEKL. This CDR3 has 13 residues. For the CDR3, the DNA is TGCGCCAGCAGCCAAACACCTAACTATGGCTACACCTTC. Amino acids: CASSQTPNYGYTF.

The V and J genes are TRBV10-3 and TRBJ2-7, with D maybe TRBD2 (5 bases). This CDR3 is 16 amino acids long. V lost 6 bases and J 6 bases, leaving 24 bases between the germline ends. Germline V CDR1 and CDR2: ENHRY, SYGVKD. DNA of the CDR3: TGTGCCATCAGAGCGGACTTGGTTACCGTTGCCGGCGAGCAGTACTTC. Protein product: CAIRADLVTVAGEQYF.

The rearrangement uses TRBV7-2 and TRBJ2-1, with 7 bases lining up with TRBD2. Germline CDR1 and CDR2: SGHTA and FQGNSA. V lost 6 bases and J lost 1; bases outside the gene matches: 6. The CDR3 has 15 amino acids. CDR3 nucleotides: TGTGCCAGCAGTCAAGCGGGGATTTCCTACAATGAGCAGTTCTTC. Protein: CASSQAGISYNEQFF.

This rearrangement joins TRBV5-4 to TRBJ2-7; 8 bases fit TRBD1. CDR1 and CDR2 (germline): SGHNT, YYREEE (reference sequence). The CDR3 totals 14 residues. V dropped 2 bases and J dropped 2; count of bases not matched to a gene: 3. The DNA for the CDR3 is TGTGCCAGCAGCTTTGGACAGGGTCCCTACGAGCAGTACTTC. Translation: CASSFGQGPYEQYF.

The chain carries TRBV5-5 and TRBJ1-5; D remains ambiguous. The CDR3 runs to 19 residues. The germline CDR1 and CDR2 sequences are SGHKS and YYEKEE (reference sequence). Trimming cost V 0 bases and J 1 base, with 20 bases left between them. CDR3 in amino acids: CASSLAWVGPGSSNQPQHF. CDR3 DNA: TGTGCCAGCAGCTTGGCTTGGGTAGGGCCGGGGTCAAGCAATCAGCCCCAGCATTTT.

The chain has TRBV6-6 and TRBJ2-1; the match to TRBD2 covers 8 bases. The CDR3 totals 14 residues. Germline CDR1 reads MNHNY; CDR2 reads SVGAGI (reference sequence). V was pared by 6 bases and J by 15 bases, with 16 bases of the junction left unmatched. The CDR3 DNA reads as TGTGCCAGCAGCTCAAACCCGGGACTAGTCTTGCGGTTCTTC. It yields the protein CASSSNPGLVLRFF.

This clone occurred a few times. This chain uses TRBV4-1 with TRBJ1-5; 7 positions match TRBD1. The trim removed 2 bases at V and 4 bases at J, leaving 8 bases unmatched. CDR1 and CDR2 from the germline V gene are MGHRA and YSYEKL. The CDR3 totals 16 residues. CDR3 bases: TGCGCCAGCAGCCAACATTCGACAGGGAGTAATCAGCCCCAGCATTTT. This codes for CASSQHSTGSNQPQHF.

This clone was counted once. The chain employs TRBV4-1 and TRBJ2-1, with D hard to call. The germline gives CDR1 MGHRA, CDR2 YSYEKL. The ends were cut back, 2 bases at V and 10 bases at J, with 12 bases in the middle. There are 13 residues in the CDR3. The chain's CDR3 is CASSQSPRGEQFF. The CDR3 DNA sequence: TGCGCCAGCAGCCAATCCCCACGAGGAGAGCAGTTCTTC.

The J gene is TRBJ2-5, the V gene TRBV6-5; tentatively, D is TRBD1 (6 bases). This CDR3 spans 14 amino acids. Trimming took off 9 bases at V and 3 bases at J, with 17 bases between the two ends. The germline V gene encodes CDR1 MNHEY and CDR2 SVGAGI. This CDR3 is CASQLLQGEETQYF. For the CDR3, the DNA is TGTGCCAGTCAGCTGTTACAGGGTGAAGAGACCCAGTACTTC.

This clone was picked up a small number of times. V and J are TRBV2 and TRBJ2-7; D unresolved. V was cut by 7 bases and J by 4 bases, with 14 bases left in between. The CDR3 extends over 13 amino acids. Per germline, CDR1 SNHLY and CDR2 FYNNEI. The CDR3 sequence: CASKNFIEYEQYF. As DNA, the CDR3 is TGTGCCAGCAAGAACTTTATAGAGTACGAGCAGTACTTC.

This clone was seen a few times. V usage is TRBV10-2 and J usage is TRBJ2-7; 7 positions agree with TRBD1. V lost 0 bases, J lost 12 bases, and 2 bases stayed unmatched. The CDR3 runs 11 residues. CDR1 and CDR2 (germline): WSHSY, SAAADI. The CDR3 loop reads CASSESRQGYF. The CDR3 bases are TGCGCCAGCAGTGAGTCGAGACAGGGGTACTTC.

The gene calls are TRBV5-1 and TRBJ2-2; D remains ambiguous. Germline lookup yields CDR1 SGHRS and CDR2 YFSETQ. This CDR3 has 15 amino acids. The V and J ends lost 2 bases and 4 bases respectively, with 12 bases between them. CDR3 sequence: CASSLSPSSTGELFF. The CDR3 DNA follows: TGCGCCAGCAGCTTATCCCCGTCGAGCACCGGGGAGCTGTTTTTT.

Here the CDR3 reads CSAQAPSEQYF. CDR3 coding DNA: TGCAGTGCTCAGGCGCCCTCCGAGCAGTACTTC. The rearrangement joins TRBV20-1 to TRBJ2-7; D is unclear. Germline V lookup: CDR1 DFQATT, CDR2 SNEGSKA (reference sequence). Trimming left V 5 bases short and J 6 bases short, with 11 bases between. There are 11 residues in the CDR3.

The V gene is TRBV6-5, the J gene TRBJ1-5; TRBD1 agrees at 10 bases. The CDR3 loop spans 14 amino acids. V was clipped by 7 bases and J by 6 bases; unmatched bases: 6. Germline CDR1 is MNHEY and CDR2 is SVGAGI. CDR3 nucleotides: TGTGCCAGCAAAGGGACAGGGGAGGCTCAGCCCCAGCATTTT. Amino acids: CASKGTGEAQPQHF.

This sequence joins TRBV18 and TRBJ1-4; 7 bases fit TRBD1. From germline, CDR1 is KGHSH and CDR2 LQKENI. Germline trimming cut 4 bases from V and 6 bases from J; bases unmatched to any gene: 5. This CDR3 has 14 residues. This CDR3 is CASSRTGDDEKLFF. In DNA, the CDR3 is TGTGCCAGCTCACGTACAGGGGACGATGAAAAACTGTTTTTT. The whole variable domain, remainder taken from reference TRBV18 and TRBJ1-4, is NAGVMQNPRHLVRRRGQEARLRCSPMKGHSHVYWYRQLPEEGLKFMVYLQKENIIDESGMPKERFSAEFPKEGPSILRIQQVVRGDSAAYFCASSRTGDDEKLFFGSGTQLSVL.

This chain connects TRBV20-1 to TRBJ1-1; the D is unclear. The CDR3 is 11 amino acids. V was trimmed by 3 bases and J by 11 bases, leaving 13 bases between them. Germline V CDR1 and CDR2: DFQATT, SNEGSKA (reference sequence). The CDR3 loop reads CSASAGSRAFF. CDR3 coding DNA: TGCAGTGCTAGTGCGGGATCTAGGGCTTTCTTT.

This chain links TRBV7-9 with TRBJ2-5; unclear D gene. Germline assignment: CDR1 SEHNR and CDR2 FQNEAQ (reference sequence). The ends were cut back, 3 bases at V and 4 bases at J, with 6 bases in the middle. The CDR3 runs 12 residues. CDR3 protein: CASSFLRETQYF. In nucleotides, the CDR3 is TGTGCCAGCAGCTTTCTACGAGAGACCCAGTACTTC.